This T cell receptor beta chain was captured in a study of blood T cell repertoires in COVID-19. Profiling relied on immunoSEQ multiplex PCR, and the TCRdb table lists in-frame clones only, not all of them. The sample holds about 320,000 clones, roughly 85% seen once. The CDR3 runs 13 residues. Deletions cut 5 bases from V and 4 bases from J, with 11 bases between. The rearrangement joins TRBV12-3 or TRBV12-4 to TRBJ2-5; perhaps TRBD1 as D (6 bases). Sequencing input: peripheral blood. This TCR was recovered from a human donor in a cohort sampled during active COVID-19. The CDR3 nucleotides are TGTGCCAGCAGTCCACAGGGTTTAGAGACCCAGTACTTC. It is translated as CASSPQGLETQYF.